Each of the 13 T cell receptor beta chains below was sequenced from the same sample in a study of monozygotic twins with inflammatory bowel disease. TCRdb re-called the 5' RACE reads; one entry per CDR3 protein, DNA not given. The table gives approximately 400,000 distinct CDR3 sequences; the top ten clones make up 2% to 2.5% of it. The specimen sequenced was blood. These receptors were obtained from a human donor with ulcerative colitis or Crohn's disease, or a healthy co-twin of an affected twin (not recorded which).

The rearrangement joins TRBV6-2 or TRBV6-3 to TRBJ1-2; with no DNA, the TCRdb D assignment of TRBD1 cannot be verified. The CDR3 consists of 14 residues. Germline V CDR1 and CDR2: MNHEY, SVGEGT. The CDR3 is CASRGGQGLYGYTF.

The rearrangement links TRBV7-3 to TRBJ2-7. The germline V gene encodes CDR1 SGHTA and CDR2 FQGTGA. CDR3 size: 14 residues. CDR3 region: CASRLKGSSYEQYF.

This sequence joins TRBV18 and TRBJ1-5; TCRdb lists TRBD1, though no DNA is available to test this call. CDR3 size: 17 residues. The germline V gene has CDR1 KGHSH and CDR2 LQKENI. The CDR3 reads CASSPPGQGVINQPQHF.

V is TRBV6-5 and J is TRBJ1-2. Germline-derived CDR1 and CDR2 are MNHEY and SVGAGI. The CDR3 extends over 13 amino acids. The CDR3 reads CASSYVEGYGYTF.

The J gene is TRBJ2-1, the V gene TRBV7-3; the D call from TCRdb, TRBD2, cannot be confirmed without DNA. Germline CDR1 SGHTA, CDR2 FQGTGA. This CDR3 has 14 amino acids. The CDR3 sequence: CASSTGTNNNEQFF.

This rearrangement joins TRBV12-3 or TRBV12-4 to TRBJ2-2; TCRdb calls TRBD1, which cannot be checked without DNA. CDR3 size: 16 residues. The CDR3 sequence is CASSLSGGHGTGELFF.

The chain joins TRBV5-1 to TRBJ1-4; TCRdb returns TRBD1, unconfirmable since there is no DNA. The CDR3 runs 17 residues. Per the germline V gene, CDR1 is SGHRS and CDR2 is YFSETQ. CDR3 loop: CASSFHISRTEEEKLFF.

This chain links TRBV28 with TRBJ2-1; the D call from TCRdb, TRBD2, cannot be confirmed without DNA. This CDR3 spans 17 amino acids. Germline assignment: CDR1 MDHEN and CDR2 SYDVKM. The CDR3 sequence: CASSGTIRTSGRGEQFF.

The chain uses TRBV6-2 or TRBV6-3 and TRBJ1-1; TCRdb's D call, TRBD1, is unchecked because there is no DNA. The CDR3 is 14 residues long. The germline CDR1 and CDR2 sequences are MNHEY and SVGEGT. The CDR3 spells CASTRQNLNTEAFF.

This chain's CDR3 is CASTAGSTDTQYF. V usage is TRBV5-1 and J usage is TRBJ2-3; TCRdb's D call, TRBD2, is unchecked because there is no DNA. Germline lookup yields CDR1 SGHRS and CDR2 YFSETQ. CDR3 size: 13 residues.

CDR3 loop: CASSPKTGMNTEAFF. This chain uses TRBV5-1 with TRBJ1-1; the TCRdb call, TRBD1, lacks DNA for checking. CDR1 is SGHRS, CDR2 YFSETQ, per germline. The CDR3 runs to 15 residues.

This chain connects TRBV27 to TRBJ2-5; TCRdb calls TRBD1, which cannot be checked without DNA. The CDR3 is 14 amino acids. Per germline, CDR1 MNHEY and CDR2 SMNVEV (reference sequence). The CDR3 sequence: CASSLVGQKKTQYF.

This chain links TRBV12-3 or TRBV12-4 with TRBJ2-1; TCRdb indicates TRBD2, and absent DNA this call remains unverified. The CDR3 length is 16 residues. CDR3 sequence reads: CASSPPGLGKYNEQFF.